Below, 29 T cell receptor beta chains from the same sample are listed, as sequenced in a study of blood T cell repertoires in COVID-19. Sequencing used immunoSEQ multiplex PCR; TCRdb keeps in-frame clones, though not all of them. The sample carries under 300,000 clones, 70% to 90% recorded once. Sequencing was carried out using PBMCs or T cells enriched from blood (not recorded which). The receptors stem from a woman aged 55-69 years in a cohort exposed to, infected with or recovered from COVID-19 (not recorded which).

The rearrangement joins TRBV10-3 to TRBJ2-1, with D unresolved. The CDR3 is 15 residues long. Between the trimmed V and J ends, which lost 10 bases and 0 bases, there was a span of 16 bases. Germline V lookup: CDR1 ENHRY, CDR2 SYGVKD. The CDR3 bases are TGTGCCACCGACGACGGCGGAAGCTCCTACAATGAGCAGTTCTTC. As protein: CATDDGGSSYNEQFF.

This clone appeared once. Distinct nucleotide sequences in the sample also encode this CDR3. The chain couples TRBV28 to TRBJ2-3, with 12 positions matching TRBD2. Germline V CDR1 and CDR2: MDHEN, SYDVKM. V trimming: 3 bases; J trimming: 6 bases; junction bases outside the gene matches: 4. This CDR3 comprises 15 residues. This chain's CDR3 is CASSFLAGGADTQYF. As DNA, the CDR3 is TGTGCCAGCAGTTTCCTAGCGGGAGGGGCGGATACGCAGTATTTT.

V gene TRBV7-9 combines with J gene TRBJ1-5, with unresolved D. CDR1 SEHNR and CDR2 FQNEAQ come from the germline V gene (reference sequence). This CDR3 is 12 amino acids long. Trimming took off 1 base at V and 5 bases at J, with 3 bases between the two ends. The CDR3 region is CASSLVDQPQHF. In nucleotides, the CDR3 is TGTGCCAGCAGCTTAGTAGATCAGCCCCAGCATTTT.

The chain carries TRBV13 and TRBJ1-4; a weak D match, TRBD1 (5 bases). The CDR3 is 15 residues long. V gave up 2 bases and J gave up 0 bases, with 7 bases separating them. Germline V gives CDR1 PRHDT, CDR2 FYEKMQ (reference sequence). CDR3 loop: CASSLRGATNEKLFF. The CDR3 DNA reads as TGTGCCAGCAGCTTAAGGGGCGCAACTAATGAAAAACTGTTTTTT.

J is TRBJ2-1 and V is TRBV11-3; 13 nucleotides match TRBD2. Germline V gene data show CDR1 as SGHNT and CDR2 as YENEEA. The CDR3 is 15 amino acids. The V and J ends lost 5 bases and 8 bases, in that order; junction bases with no gene match: 6. The CDR3 sequence is CASSPGTSGMDEQFF. As DNA, the CDR3 is TGTGCCAGCAGCCCTGGGACTAGCGGGATGGATGAGCAGTTCTTC.

V and J are TRBV5-1 and TRBJ2-2; 8 bases match TRBD1. Germline CDR1 SGHRS, CDR2 YFSETQ. The V gene end was trimmed by 0 bases and the J gene end by 6 bases; junction bases not matched to a gene: 1. The CDR3 is made up of 14 amino acids. CDR3 amino acids: CASSLEQGAGELFF. As DNA, the CDR3 is TGCGCCAGCAGCTTGGAACAGGGGGCCGGGGAGCTGTTTTTT. The complete variable domain, with remaining parts taken from reference TRBV5-1 and TRBJ2-2, reads KAGVTQTPRYLIKTRGQQVTLSCSPISGHRSVSWYQQTPGQGLQFLFEYFSETQRNKGNFPGRFSGRQFSNSRSEMNVSTLELGDSALYLCASSLEQGAGELFFGEGSRLTVL.

V gene TRBV12-3 or TRBV12-4 combines with J gene TRBJ1-2; D is possibly TRBD1 (5 bases). The CDR3 is made up of 13 amino acids. With 3 bases removed from V and 5 bases from J, the gap between germline ends came to 10 bases. CDR3 DNA sequence: TGTGCCAGCAGTTTTCCCAGGGCATATGGCTACACCTTC. This encodes CASSFPRAYGYTF.

The V and J genes are TRBV7-2 and TRBJ1-5; tentative D call: TRBD1 (6 bases). Germline-derived CDR1 and CDR2 are SGHTA and FQGNSA. The V end was cut by 6 bases, the J end by 0 bases, with 15 bases between. The CDR3 runs 16 residues. The CDR3 loop reads CASSTQGTHSNQPQHF. The CDR3 DNA follows: TGTGCCAGCAGTACCCAGGGGACCCATAGCAATCAGCCCCAGCATTTT.

The chain has TRBV18 and TRBJ1-5, with D possibly being TRBD1 (5 bases). The CDR3 is made up of 16 amino acids. CDR1 and CDR2 from the germline V gene are KGHSH and LQKENI. V lost 1 base, J lost 0 bases, and 10 bases lay in between. The CDR3 reads CASSPREGDSNQPQHF. In DNA, the CDR3 is TGTGCCAGCTCACCACGGGAAGGGGATAGCAATCAGCCCCAGCATTTT.

The chain joins TRBV3-1 (or the pseudogene TRBV3-2) to TRBJ2-1, with 9 positions matching TRBD2. This CDR3 contains 17 residues. Germline CDR1 is LGHDT and CDR2 is YNNKEL (reference sequence). Losses at the gene ends were 0 bases for V and 7 bases for J; bases not matched to a gene: 10. As DNA, the CDR3 is TGTGCCAGCAGCCAAGATCCCCCTAGCGGGGCCGTAAATGAGCAGTTCTTC. This translates into CASSQDPPSGAVNEQFF.

This chain connects TRBV6-1 to TRBJ1-6, with D perhaps matching TRBD1 (5 bases). The CDR3 runs to 20 residues. V lost 4 bases and J lost 4, with 26 bases in between. The germline gives CDR1 MNHNS, CDR2 SASEGT. This CDR3 is CASSGMGGLGHYPYNSPLHF. Here the CDR3 DNA reads TGTGCCAGCAGTGGAATGGGGGGTCTGGGTCACTACCCTTATAATTCACCCCTCCACTTT.

The chain carries TRBV2 and TRBJ2-2; TRBD1 matches at 9 bases. Per germline, CDR1 SNHLY and CDR2 FYNNEI. The CDR3 covers 14 residues. Losses at the gene ends were 9 bases for V and 3 bases for J; bases not matched to a gene: 5. The DNA of the CDR3 is TGTGCCAGTGGACAGGGGTCGTACACCGGGGAGCTGTTTTTT. Translating gives CASGQGSYTGELFF. Complete variable domain (other parts from reference TRBV2 and TRBJ2-2): EPEVTQTPSHQVTQMGQEVILRCVPISNHLYFYWYRQILGQKVEFLVSFYNNEISEKSEIFDDQFSVERPDGSNFTLKIRSTKLEDSAMYFCASGQGSYTGELFFGEGSRLTVL.

The rearrangement uses TRBV18 and TRBJ2-3; TRBD1 matches 10 bases. The J segment lost 1 base and the V segment lost 3 bases, leaving 10 bases of the junction unmatched. The length of the CDR3 is 18 residues. CDR1 is KGHSH and CDR2 is LQKENI in the germline V gene. The CDR3 DNA is TGTGCCAGCTCACCCCTAAGGACAGGGACAGGGGGCACAGATACGCAGTATTTT. Protein product: CASSPLRTGTGGTDTQYF.

V and J are TRBV5-1 and TRBJ2-5, with 12 bases that match TRBD2. Per the germline V gene, CDR1 is SGHRS and CDR2 is YFSETQ. Trimming removed 0 bases from V and 5 bases from J; junction bases left unmatched: 5. This CDR3 has 16 amino acids. The CDR3 spells CASSLGTSGMGETQYF. CDR3 DNA sequence: TGCGCCAGCAGCTTGGGGACTAGCGGGATGGGGGAGACCCAGTACTTC. Full variable domain (remainder filled in from reference TRBV5-1 and TRBJ2-5): KAGVTQTPRYLIKTRGQQVTLSCSPISGHRSVSWYQQTPGQGLQFLFEYFSETQRNKGNFPGRFSGRQFSNSRSEMNVSTLELGDSALYLCASSLGTSGMGETQYFGPGTRLLVL.

The chain carries TRBV2 and TRBJ2-3; 9 nucleotides agree with TRBD1. Germline assignment: CDR1 SNHLY and CDR2 FYNNEI. The junction had 5 bases not matched to a gene; V was cut back by 5 bases and J by 5 bases. The CDR3 totals 14 residues. DNA for the CDR3: TGTGCCAGCAGTAACGGACAGGGGATAGATACGCAGTATTTT. Protein product: CASSNGQGIDTQYF.

With respect to this clone: The junction does not match germline at one end; this may be a read error. The chain recombines TRBV7-8 with TRBJ2-1, with 7 bases that match TRBD2. The CDR3 has 12 residues. The germline CDR1 and CDR2 sequences are SGHVS and FQNEAQ. Here the CDR3 DNA reads TGTGCCAGCAGCTTAGATGGGAGGGTTCGAATCTTC. Its protein is CASSLDGRVRIF.

The CDR3 DNA reads TGTGCCAGCACCCCCGCAATCCGGGACAGAGCCTACGAGCAGTACTTC. This translates into CASTPAIRDRAYEQYF. The J gene is TRBJ2-7, the V gene TRBV28; 7 positions agree with TRBD1. J gave up 2 bases and V 7 bases, and 14 bases lay outside the gene matches. Germline V gene sequence: CDR1 MDHEN, CDR2 SYDVKM. The CDR3 is 16 amino acids.

J is TRBJ2-1 and V is TRBV28; 9 bases are shared with TRBD1. The CDR3 spans 16 residues. Per the germline V gene, CDR1 is MDHEN and CDR2 is SYDVKM. Trimming at V came to 2 bases and at J to 5 bases, leaving 7 bases not matched to a gene. CDR3 nucleotides: TGTGCCAGCAGTTTAATAGGACAGGGGCGCCACAATGAGCAGTTCTTC. Its translation: CASSLIGQGRHNEQFF.

The rearrangement joins TRBV4-1 to TRBJ2-7, with 12 bases identical to TRBD2. This CDR3 spans 18 amino acids. Trimming removed 4 bases from V and 1 base from J; junction bases left unmatched: 11. CDR1 and CDR2 (germline): MGHRA, YSYEKL. The DNA of the CDR3 is TGCGCCAGCAGCCTATTGACCTCTAGCGGGAGGGTTTCCTACGAGCAGTACTTC. It yields the protein CASSLLTSSGRVSYEQYF.

This rearrangement joins TRBV7-9 to TRBJ1-3; TRBD1 matches at 10 bases. This CDR3 has 16 amino acids. The germline gives CDR1 SEHNR, CDR2 FQNEAQ (reference sequence). Unmatched junction bases numbered 4, after V lost 5 bases and J lost 0 bases. DNA of the CDR3: TGTGCCAGCAGCCCCTGGACAGGGGGCTCTGGAAACACCATATATTTT. Protein product: CASSPWTGGSGNTIYF.

The chain employs TRBV14 and TRBJ1-1; 7 nucleotides line up with TRBD1. Germline-derived CDR1 and CDR2 are SGHDN and FVKESK. This CDR3 is built from 14 residues. The V and J ends lost 2 bases and 1 base, in that order; junction bases with no gene match: 1. This CDR3 is CASSQRTGNTEAFF. The DNA for the CDR3 is TGTGCCAGCAGCCAACGGACAGGGAACACTGAAGCTTTCTTT. Full variable domain (rest looked up from reference TRBV14 and TRBJ1-1): EAGVTQFPSHSVIEKGQTVTLRCDPISGHDNLYWYRRVMGKEIKFLLHFVKESKQDESGMPNNRFLAERTGGTYSTLKVQPAELEDSGVYFCASSQRTGNTEAFFGQGTRLTVV.

V and J are TRBV24-1 and TRBJ2-1, with TRBD1 as a possible D gene (5 bases). V dropped 4 bases and J dropped 9 bases, with 18 bases sitting between them. CDR1 and CDR2 from the germline V gene are KGHDR and SFDVKD. CDR3 length equals 15 residues. CDR3 residues: CATSEGQGPQGEQFF. The CDR3 DNA sequence: TGTGCCACCAGTGAAGGTCAGGGCCCCCAGGGTGAGCAGTTCTTC.

The chain has TRBV5-5 and TRBJ2-7; 12 bases align to TRBD2. V was clipped by 1 base and J by 1 base; unmatched bases: 15. This CDR3 is 20 amino acids long. Germline-derived CDR1 and CDR2 are SGHKS and YYEKEE (reference sequence). CDR3 DNA sequence: TGTGCCAGCAGCTTGCGGGGACTAGCGGGTCCCTCTTTCTTGTCCTACGAGCAGTACTTC. Residues: CASSLRGLAGPSFLSYEQYF. The whole variable domain, remainder taken from reference TRBV5-5 and TRBJ2-7, is DAGVTQSPTHLIKTRGQQVTLRCSPISGHKSVSWYQQVLGQGPQFIFQYYEKEERGRGNFPDRFSARQFPNYSSELNVNALLLGDSALYLCASSLRGLAGPSFLSYEQYFGPGTRLTVT.

The rearrangement joins TRBV20-1 to TRBJ1-4; D not resolved. Germline CDR1 reads DFQATT; CDR2 reads SNEGSKA (reference sequence). The CDR3 covers 14 residues. The germline V and J ends were trimmed by 3 bases and 4 bases, with 12 bases remaining between them. This CDR3 is CSASIGMGNEKLFF. The CDR3 nucleotides read TGCAGTGCTAGTATCGGGATGGGTAATGAAAAACTGTTTTTT.

V gene TRBV30 combines with J gene TRBJ1-2; perhaps TRBD1 as D (6 bases). Trimming took 5 bases from V and 0 from J, leaving 19 bases between them. The germline gives CDR1 GTSNPN, CDR2 SVGIG (reference sequence). The CDR3 runs to 16 residues. CDR3 protein: CAWDRSTGRTNYGYTF. CDR3 coding DNA: TGTGCCTGGGACCGAAGTACAGGGAGAACTAACTATGGCTACACCTTC.

This clone has just one count. The gene calls are TRBV5-4 and TRBJ1-4, with 10 bases fitting TRBD1. Per the germline V gene, CDR1 is SGHNT and CDR2 is YYREEE (reference sequence). The CDR3 is 14 amino acids. Trimming removed 4 bases from V and 8 bases from J; junction bases left unmatched: 5. The CDR3 coding sequence is TGTGCCAGCAGCCCGGGACAGGGGAGGGAAAAACTGTTTTTT. As protein: CASSPGQGREKLFF.

J is TRBJ2-1 and V is TRBV25-1; unclear D gene. This CDR3 is 14 amino acids long. Per the germline V gene, CDR1 is MGHDK and CDR2 is SYGVNS. The V end was cut by 8 bases, the J end by 0 bases, with 11 bases between. CDR3 coding DNA: TGTGCCAGCTTTGACTCGAGCTCCTACAATGAGCAGTTCTTC. Translated: CASFDSSSYNEQFF.

The CDR3 bases are TGCGCCAGCAGCCAAGGTTGGACTAGCGGGAGGGTAGATACGCAGTATTTT. Its translation: CASSQGWTSGRVDTQYF. The chain couples TRBV4-3 to TRBJ2-3, with TRBD2 matching over 15 bases. V trimming: 1 base; J trimming: 5 bases; junction bases outside the gene matches: 4. The CDR3 consists of 17 residues. Germline V gene data show CDR1 as LGHNA and CDR2 as YSLEER.

This chain connects TRBV7-3 to TRBJ2-5; tentatively, D is TRBD2 (7 bases). This CDR3 is built from 14 residues. Trimming stripped 0 bases from V and 5 bases from J, with 10 bases between. The germline CDR1 and CDR2 sequences are SGHTA and FQGTGA. The CDR3 bases are TGTGCCAGCAGCTTAACCGGGGGGCTTGAGACCCAGTACTTC. Translating it yields CASSLTGGLETQYF.